This is a list of T cell receptor beta chains from one sample in a study of identical twins. TCRdb reprocessed the 5' RACE reads via MiXCR and lists one record per CDR3 protein. The sample has more than 650,000 distinct CDR3 sequences, around 6% seen once; the top ten hold around 2%. The sequenced sample consisted of naive T cells sorted from blood. The receptors come from a man between 18 and 29 years old in good health. CDR3s include the opening cysteine and the closing phenylalanine or tryptophan. The D gene is left open where the match is weak. The size of a clone is reported for some rows only, either as once, few or many, or as a class for expanded clones.

V	size	D	J	CDR3	DNA
TRBV7-8	NA	NA	TRBJ2-1	CASSARDHPYNEQFF	TGTGCCAGCAGCGCCCGGGACCACCCCTACAATGAGCAGTTCTTC
TRBV7-9	few	TRBD1	TRBJ1-1	CASSLEDRAGAFF	TGTGCCAGCAGCTTAGAGGACAGGGCCGGGGCTTTCTTT
TRBV24-1	few	NA	TRBJ2-3	CATSELGHPDTQYF	TGTGCCACCAGTGAATTGGGACACCCGGATACGCAGTATTTT
TRBV10-3	many	TRBD1	TRBJ2-2	CAISESGQSITGELFF	TGTGCCATCAGTGAGTCGGGACAGTCGATCACCGGGGAGCTGTTTTTT
TRBV3-1	few	NA	TRBJ1-2	CASSQRDGSNYGYTF	TGTGCCAGCAGCCAAAGGGACGGTTCTAACTATGGCTACACCTTC
TRBV6-5	few	TRBD2	TRBJ2-3	CASRITTLAAGTDTQYF	TGTGCCAGCAGAATTACCACGCTAGCGGCCGGCACAGATACGCAGTATTTT
TRBV19	few	TRBD1	TRBJ1-1	CASSIAGTGRTFF	TGTGCCAGTAGTATAGCGGGGACAGGGCGGACTTTCTTT
TRBV28	few	NA	TRBJ2-4	CASRLGFTKNIQYF	TGTGCCAGCAGATTGGGGTTCACCAAAAACATTCAGTACTTC
TRBV5-1	many	NA	TRBJ2-7	CASSFGLGYEQYF	TGCGCCAGCAGCTTCGGACTGGGCTACGAGCAGTACTTC
TRBV5-1	many	NA	TRBJ2-3	CASSRGRGPLADNTDTQYF	TGCGCCAGCAGTCGAGGGAGGGGGCCGCTAGCGGATAACACAGATACGCAGTATTTT
TRBV7-8	NA	NA	TRBJ1-1	CASRRRGNTEAFF	TGTGCCAGCAGGAGACGGGGGAACACTGAAGCTTTCTTT
TRBV20-1	many	TRBD1	TRBJ2-1	CSASHRGAYNEQFF	TGCAGTGCCTCCCACAGGGGCGCCTACAATGAGCAGTTCTTC
TRBV12-3/TRBV12-4	NA	NA	TRBJ1-1	CASSSGTIAFF	TGTGCCAGCAGTTCCGGGACAATAGCTTTCTTT
TRBV29-1	NA	TRBD1	TRBJ1-2	CSVEGVTGGNGYTF	TGCAGCGTTGAAGGAGTGACAGGGGGCAATGGCTACACCTTC